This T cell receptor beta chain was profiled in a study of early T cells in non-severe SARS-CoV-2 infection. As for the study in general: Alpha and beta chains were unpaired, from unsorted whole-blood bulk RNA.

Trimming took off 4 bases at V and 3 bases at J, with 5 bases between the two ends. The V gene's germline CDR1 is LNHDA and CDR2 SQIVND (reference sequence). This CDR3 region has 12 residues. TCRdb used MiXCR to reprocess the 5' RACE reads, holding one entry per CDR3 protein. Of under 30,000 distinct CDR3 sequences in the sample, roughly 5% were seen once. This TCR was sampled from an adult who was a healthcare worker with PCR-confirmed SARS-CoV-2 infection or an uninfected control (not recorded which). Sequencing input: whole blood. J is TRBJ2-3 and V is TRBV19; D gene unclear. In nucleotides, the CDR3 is TGTGCCAGTAGTAGCTGGACAGATACGCAGTATTTT. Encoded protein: CASSSWTDTQYF.